This T cell receptor beta chain was sequenced for a study of cytomegalovirus exposure and HLA in healthy donors. Study-level information: Within the Caucasian-associated ancestry cluster were approximately 77% of the approximately 390 genotyped donors. Study-level points and caveats: Cytomegalovirus association was listed for 150 or so TCR beta chains. Accurate prediction of HLA-A and HLA-B alleles (for most subjects) was reportedly achieved from TCR beta sequences.

Germline values: CDR1 GTSNPN, CDR2 SVGIG (reference sequence). With 1 base clipped from V and 6 bases from J, the junction kept 3 bases outside the gene matches. The CDR3 is 13 amino acids. On this clone: Its antigen is as yet unknown.

The PCR contained 60 Vbeta and 13 Jbeta primers. The repertoire was sequenced with immunoSEQ multiplex PCR; TCRdb's copy has only in-frame clones and lacks some. Counted here are around 200,000 clones, around 81% occurring once; the ten biggest clones make up around 9.6%. This rearrangement joins TRBV30 to TRBJ2-1, with TRBD1 matching over 7 bases. The TCR originated in a woman between 50 and 59 years old in good health and CMV-seropositive. Sequencing input: PBMCs. The CDR3 loop is CAWSATGTNEQFF. DNA of the CDR3: TGTGCCTGGAGTGCGACAGGGACCAATGAGCAGTTCTTC. Variable domain in full (rest from reference TRBV30 and TRBJ2-1): SQTIHQWPATLVQPVGSPLSLECTVEGTSNPNLYWYRQAAGRGLQLLFYSVGIGQISSEVPQNLSASRPQDRQFILSSKKLLLSDSGFYLCAWSATGTNEQFFGPGTRLTVL.